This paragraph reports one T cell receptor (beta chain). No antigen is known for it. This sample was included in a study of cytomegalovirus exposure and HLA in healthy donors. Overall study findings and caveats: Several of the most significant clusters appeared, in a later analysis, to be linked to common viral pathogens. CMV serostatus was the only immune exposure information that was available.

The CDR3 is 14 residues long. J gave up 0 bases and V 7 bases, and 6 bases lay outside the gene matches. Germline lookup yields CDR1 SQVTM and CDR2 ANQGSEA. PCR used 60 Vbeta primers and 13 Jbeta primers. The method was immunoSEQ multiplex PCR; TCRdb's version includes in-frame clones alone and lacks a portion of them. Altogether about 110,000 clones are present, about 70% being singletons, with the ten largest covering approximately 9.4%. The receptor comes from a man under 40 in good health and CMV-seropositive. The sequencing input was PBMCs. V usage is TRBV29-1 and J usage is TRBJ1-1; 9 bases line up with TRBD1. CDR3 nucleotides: TGCAGCGGACAAACAGGGGGCGTGAACACTGAAGCTTTCTTT. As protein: CSGQTGGVNTEAFF.